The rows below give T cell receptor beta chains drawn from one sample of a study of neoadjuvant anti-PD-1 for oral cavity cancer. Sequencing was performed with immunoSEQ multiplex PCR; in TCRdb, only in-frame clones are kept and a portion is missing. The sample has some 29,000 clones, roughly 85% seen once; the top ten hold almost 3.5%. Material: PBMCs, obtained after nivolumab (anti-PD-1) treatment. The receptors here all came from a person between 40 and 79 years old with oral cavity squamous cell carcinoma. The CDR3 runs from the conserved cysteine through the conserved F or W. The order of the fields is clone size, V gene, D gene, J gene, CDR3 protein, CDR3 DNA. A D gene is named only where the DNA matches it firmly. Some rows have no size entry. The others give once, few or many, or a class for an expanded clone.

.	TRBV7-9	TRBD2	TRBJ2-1	CASTPTSGAENEQFF	TGTGCCAGCACCCCGACTAGCGGGGCTGAAAATGAGCAGTTCTTC
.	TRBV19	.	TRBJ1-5	CASRTYSNQPQHF	TGTGCCAGTAGAACGTATAGCAATCAGCCCCAGCATTTT
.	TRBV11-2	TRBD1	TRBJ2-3	CASSLRGQATSTDTQYF	TGTGCCAGCAGCTTACGGGGACAGGCAACTAGCACAGATACGCAGTATTTT
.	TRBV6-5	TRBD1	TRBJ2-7	CASSYSTGTYEQYF	TGTGCCAGCAGTTACTCGACAGGGACCTACGAGCAGTACTTC
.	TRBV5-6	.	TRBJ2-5	CASSLGYKETQYF	TGTGCCAGCAGCTTGGGATATAAAGAGACCCAGTACTTC
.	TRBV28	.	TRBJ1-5	CASSLVSGGGTQPQHF	TGTGCCAGCAGTTTAGTGTCTGGGGGGGGTACTCAGCCCCAGCATTTT
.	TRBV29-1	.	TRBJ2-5	CSPRDQETQYF	TGCAGCCCGAGAGACCAAGAGACCCAGTACTTC
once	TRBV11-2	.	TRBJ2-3	CASSPHGRRSTDTQYF	TGTGCCAGCAGCCCCCACGGGAGACGAAGCACAGATACGCAGTATTTT
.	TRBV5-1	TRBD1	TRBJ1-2	CAGRQGANDGYTF	TGCGCCGGTCGACAGGGGGCGAATGATGGCTACACCTTC
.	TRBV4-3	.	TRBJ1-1	CASSQDMGRPYEAFF	TGCGCCAGCAGCCAAGATATGGGACGGCCCTATGAAGCTTTCTTT
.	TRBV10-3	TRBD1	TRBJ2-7	CAISKVPGQGNYEQYF	TGTGCCATCAGCAAGGTCCCGGGACAGGGGAACTACGAGCAGTACTTC
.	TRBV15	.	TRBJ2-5	CATSRGRGQAETQYF	TGTGCCACCAGCAGAGGAAGAGGGCAGGCGGAGACCCAGTACTTC
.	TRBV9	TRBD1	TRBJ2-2	CASSVFQGARPGELFF	TGTGCCAGCAGCGTATTCCAGGGGGCTAGACCCGGGGAGCTGTTTTTT
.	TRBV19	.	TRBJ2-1	CASSPFGGRYNEQFF	TGTGCCAGTAGTCCTTTCGGGGGCCGGTACAATGAGCAGTTCTTC
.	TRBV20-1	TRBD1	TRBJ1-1	CSAGGTEEAFF	TGCAGTGCTGGAGGGACAGAGGAGGCTTTCTTT
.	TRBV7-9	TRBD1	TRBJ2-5	CASSLGDRVLETQYF	TGTGCCAGCAGCTTGGGGGACAGGGTCCTAGAGACCCAGTACTTC